In its sample, the clone carrying this TCR beta chain was seen many times. Its matching antigen is unknown. A junction end diverges from the germline sequence, so it may reflect a read error. The sample is drawn from a study of spatial heterogeneity in lung cancer. Study results and limitations: More often at tumor resection than at routine follow-up, ubiquitous expanded tumor TCRs were detected in the blood.

TCRdb reanalysed the 5' RACE reads using MiXCR and keeps one entry per CDR3 protein. The table includes about 45,000 distinct CDR3 sequences, roughly 15% detected once. This sample's time point: sample taken at primary tumor resection. Sequencing covered unsorted whole RNA taken from tumor, nontumor lung or frozen PBMC. The donor population consisted of approximately 79 patients with untreated, early-stage non-small cell lung cancer. Germline CDR1 is SSHAT and CDR2 is FNYEAQ (reference sequence). This CDR3 is 15 amino acids long. The TCR originated in a male donor with early-stage non-small cell lung cancer. The material sequenced was PBMCs, taken at surgery. The chain recombines TRBV7-7 with TRBJ2-2, with D perhaps being TRBD1 or TRBD2 (5 bases each). The CDR3 here is CASSSLGARAGELFF. In DNA, the CDR3 is TGTGCTAGCAGCTCGCTCGGGGCGAGGGCCGGGGAGCTGTTTTTT. Full variable domain (rest looked up from reference TRBV7-7 and TRBJ2-2): GAGVSQSPRYKVTKRGQDVTLRCDPISSHATLYWYQQALGQGPEFLTYFNYEAQPDKSGLPSDRFSAERPEGSISTLTIQRTEQRDSAMYRCASSSLGARAGELFFGEGSRLTVL.